This T cell receptor (beta chain) derives from a study of blood T cell repertoires in COVID-19. Overall study context: COVID-19 samples collected from the United States, Italy and Spain covered acute and convalescent phases.

Authors' methods: Nucleated cell number was recorded as an estimate derived from reference gene primer amplification. This table comes from immunoSEQ multiplex PCR, and its TCRdb copy is limited to in-frame clones, with some not included. V, J and clone size are those of that table, while D and trimming were read from the DNA. The profile covers some 240,000 clones, with about 83% appearing a single time and about 1.6% taken by the ten largest. With 0 bases removed from V and 9 bases from J, the gap between germline ends came to 12 bases. The CDR3 extends over 14 amino acids. Germline CDR1 is SNHLY and CDR2 is FYNNEI.

This sequence joins TRBV2 and TRBJ1-5, with unresolved D. The sequence came from a woman in her thirties or forties who had recovered from COVID-19. Sequenced input: peripheral blood. The CDR3 DNA reads as TGTGCCAGCAGTGAAGCCAACTATAACGGGCCCCAGCATTTT. Amino acid sequence: CASSEANYNGPQHF.